The sequence of this T cell receptor (beta chain) was determined in a study of beta chain features in type 1 diabetes. Across the whole study: Patients were similar to healthy donors in age and gender (as well as in cell yields). Whole-study findings and limits: It was possible that PCR favored shorter templates, equally so in patients and controls. In type 1 diabetes patients, VDJ junctions had fewer insertions; deletions at these junctions were more frequent.

Expressed TCRB transcripts were sequenced, since all the RNA that had been isolated was reverse transcribed. Using immunoSEQ multiplex PCR, the repertoire was profiled, and TCRdb retains in-frame clones only, with some absent. This sample has about 220,000 clones, with about a tenth found just once. On this clone: No antigen is known for it.

The CDR3 consists of 14 residues. V gave up 0 bases and J gave up 6 bases, with 11 bases separating them. CDR1 SGHTA and CDR2 FQGNSA come from the germline V gene. This receptor was taken from a man younger than 35 in good health. The specimen sequenced was central memory CD4+ T cells from blood. The rearrangement joins TRBV7-2 to TRBJ2-5; no definite D call. This chain's CDR3 is CASSLAYGFKTQYF. The CDR3 nucleotides are TGTGCCAGCAGCTTAGCATACGGGTTCAAGACCCAGTACTTC.